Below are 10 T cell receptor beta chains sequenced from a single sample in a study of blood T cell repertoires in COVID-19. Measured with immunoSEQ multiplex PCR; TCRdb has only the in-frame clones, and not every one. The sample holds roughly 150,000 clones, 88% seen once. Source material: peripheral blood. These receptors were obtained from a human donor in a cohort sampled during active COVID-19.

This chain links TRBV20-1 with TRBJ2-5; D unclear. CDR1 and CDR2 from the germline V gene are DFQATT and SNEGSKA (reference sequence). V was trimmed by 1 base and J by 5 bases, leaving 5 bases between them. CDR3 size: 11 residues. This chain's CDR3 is CSARVRETQYF. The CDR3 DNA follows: TGCAGTGCTAGAGTCAGGGAGACCCAGTACTTC.

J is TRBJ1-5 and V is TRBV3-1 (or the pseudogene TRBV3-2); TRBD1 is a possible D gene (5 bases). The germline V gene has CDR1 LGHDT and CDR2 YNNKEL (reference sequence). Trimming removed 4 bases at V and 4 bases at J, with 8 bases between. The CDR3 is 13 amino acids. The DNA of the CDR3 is TGTGCCAGCAGCCCGGGGGGAAATCAGCCCCAGCATTTT. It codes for CASSPGGNQPQHF.

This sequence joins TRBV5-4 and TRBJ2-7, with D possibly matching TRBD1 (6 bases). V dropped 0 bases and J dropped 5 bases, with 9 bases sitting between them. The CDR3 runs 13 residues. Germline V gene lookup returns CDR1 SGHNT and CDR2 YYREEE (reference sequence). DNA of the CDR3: TGTGCCAGCAGCTTGGACAGGGCGGACGAGCAGTACTTC. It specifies CASSLDRADEQYF.

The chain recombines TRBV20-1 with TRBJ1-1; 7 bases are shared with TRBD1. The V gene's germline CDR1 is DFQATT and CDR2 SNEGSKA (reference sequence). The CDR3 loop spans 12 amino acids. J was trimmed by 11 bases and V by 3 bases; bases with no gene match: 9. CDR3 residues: CSASGDSLDAFF. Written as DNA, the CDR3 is TGCAGTGCTAGTGGGGACAGCCTGGACGCTTTCTTT.

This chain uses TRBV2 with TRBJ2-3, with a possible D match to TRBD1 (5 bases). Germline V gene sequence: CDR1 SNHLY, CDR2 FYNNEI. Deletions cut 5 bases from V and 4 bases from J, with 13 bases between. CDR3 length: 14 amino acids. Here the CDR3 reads CASSLRGLPDTQYF. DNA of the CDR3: TGTGCCAGCAGTTTAAGGGGCCTCCCAGATACGCAGTATTTT.

The CDR3 DNA sequence: TGTGCCAGCAGTGGGGGAGGGACAATCTCTGAAGCTTTCTTT. It codes for CASSGGGTISEAFF. The chain carries TRBV25-1 and TRBJ1-1, with a possible D match to TRBD1 (6 bases). Germline V gives CDR1 MGHDK, CDR2 SYGVNS. The CDR3 is made up of 14 amino acids. V was clipped by 4 bases and J by 6 bases, with 15 bases between them. Based on the CDR3 plus reference TRBV25-1 and TRBJ1-1, the full variable domain is EADIYQTPRYLVIGTGKKITLECSQTMGHDKMYWYQQDPGMELHLIHYSYGVNSTEKGDLSSESTVSRIRTEHFPLTLESARPSHTSQYLCASSGGGTISEAFFGQGTRLTVV.

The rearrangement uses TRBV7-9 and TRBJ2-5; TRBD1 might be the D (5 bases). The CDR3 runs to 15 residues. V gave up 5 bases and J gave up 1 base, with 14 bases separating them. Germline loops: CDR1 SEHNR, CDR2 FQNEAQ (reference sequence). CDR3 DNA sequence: TGTGCCAGCAGCCGGACCGACAGTTTCCAAGAGACCCAGTACTTC. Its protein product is CASSRTDSFQETQYF. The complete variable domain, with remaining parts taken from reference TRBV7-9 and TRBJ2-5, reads DTGVSQNPRHKITKRGQNVTFRCDPISEHNRLYWYRQTLGQGPEFLTYFQNEAQLEKSRLLSDRFSAERPKGSFSTLEIQRTEQGDSAMYLCASSRTDSFQETQYFGPGTRLLVL.

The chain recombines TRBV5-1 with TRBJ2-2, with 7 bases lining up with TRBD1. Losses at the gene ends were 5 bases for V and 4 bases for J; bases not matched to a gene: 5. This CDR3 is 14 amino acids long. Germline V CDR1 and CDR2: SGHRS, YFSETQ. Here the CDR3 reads CASSPGQRTGELFF. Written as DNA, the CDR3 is TGCGCCAGCAGTCCGGGACAGCGCACCGGGGAGCTGTTTTTT.

The DNA for the CDR3 is TGTGCCAGCAGAGCGGTAGGCTATGGCTACACCTTC. Its translation: CASRAVGYGYTF. V is TRBV28 and J is TRBJ1-2; D is undetermined. Germline V lookup: CDR1 MDHEN, CDR2 SYDVKM. This CDR3 has 12 amino acids. V was clipped by 6 bases and J by 4 bases, with 9 bases between them.

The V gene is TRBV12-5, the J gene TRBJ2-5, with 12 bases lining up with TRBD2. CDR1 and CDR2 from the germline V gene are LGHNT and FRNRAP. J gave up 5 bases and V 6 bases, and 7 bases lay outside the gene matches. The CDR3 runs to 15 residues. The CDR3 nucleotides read TGTGCTAGTGGAAGAGGACTAGCGGGGATCGAGACCCAGTACTTC. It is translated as CASGRGLAGIETQYF.